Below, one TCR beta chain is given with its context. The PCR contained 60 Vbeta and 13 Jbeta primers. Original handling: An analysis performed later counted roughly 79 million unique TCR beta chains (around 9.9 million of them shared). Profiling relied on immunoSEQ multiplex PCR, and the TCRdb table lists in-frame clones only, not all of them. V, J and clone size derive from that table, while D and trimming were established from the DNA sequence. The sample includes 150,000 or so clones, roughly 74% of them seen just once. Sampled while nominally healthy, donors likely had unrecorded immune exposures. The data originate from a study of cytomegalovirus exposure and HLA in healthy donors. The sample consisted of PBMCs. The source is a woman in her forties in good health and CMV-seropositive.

CDR3 coding DNA: TGTGCCAGCAGCTTGGGCCGGACAGAGACCTACGAGCAGTACTTC. The encoded protein is CASSLGRTETYEQYF. The chain employs TRBV11-2 and TRBJ2-7, with D tentatively TRBD1 (6 bases). The germline gives CDR1 SGHAT, CDR2 FQNNGV. V was pared by 3 bases and J by 2 bases, with 14 bases between. The CDR3 extends over 15 amino acids.